Sequencing of this TCR beta chain was carried out in a study of cytomegalovirus exposure and HLA in healthy donors. Study-wide points: Researchers reported in a later analysis that a missense DCLRE1C variant was tied to TCR beta V- and J-gene trimming. Common viral pathogens (according to a later analysis) appeared linked to several of the most significant clusters.

On this clone itself: Its specificity is not known.

Likely unrecorded immune exposures existed in these nominally healthy donors. Primers included in the PCR were 60 Vbeta and 13 Jbeta primers. TCRdb keeps only in-frame clones here, not all; method: immunoSEQ multiplex PCR. The sample shows about 240,000 clones, 70% to 90% of them seen only once. Germline loops: CDR1 SGHVS, CDR2 FNYEAQ. Trimming at V came to 3 bases and at J to 2 bases, leaving 4 bases not matched to a gene. The CDR3 runs 17 residues. This TCR was sampled from a woman aged 55-69 years in good health and CMV-seropositive. Sequencing was performed on PBMCs. The rearrangement uses TRBV7-6 and TRBJ2-2; 12 bases match TRBD2. As DNA, the CDR3 is TGTGCCAGCAGCTTCCGGACTAGCGGGGCTAACACCGGGGAGCTGTTTTTT. This encodes CASSFRTSGANTGELFF.